This entry features one T cell receptor (beta chain) sequence. V dropped 9 bases and J dropped 4; count of bases not matched to a gene: 4. This CDR3 contains 12 residues. Authors' analysis steps: By means of reference gene primer amplification, nucleated cell counts were estimated. Sequencing used immunoSEQ multiplex PCR; TCRdb keeps in-frame clones, though not all of them. D and trimming come from the DNA, and the V and J calls and clone size come from that table. The top ten clones hold roughly an eighth of a sample with 30,000 to 40,000 clones, 88% of them seen once. The data are from a study of blood T cell repertoires in COVID-19. Study context: Samples taken during acute and convalescent COVID-19 were collected in the United States, Italy and Spain. PBMCs, B-cell-depleted T cells, or T cells were the source of the cDNA or gDNA that made up the material.

The sequenced sample was peripheral blood. The origin of this receptor is a human donor with active COVID-19. The donor label of this sample is uncertain. This chain uses TRBV12-3 or TRBV12-4 with TRBJ2-5; 8 bases fit TRBD2. CDR3 residues: CASSGVTETQYF. Written as DNA, the CDR3 is TGTGCCAGTAGCGGGGTTACAGAGACCCAGTACTTC.